Sequencing of this TCR beta chain was carried out in a study of human T cells and chemical hapten exposure. The library tagged individual cDNA molecules with unique molecular identifiers. In the original analysis: Individual samples carried between about 20,000 and 700,000 TCRs, with around 96,000 as the median. TCRdb used MiXCR to reprocess the 5' RACE reads, holding one entry per CDR3 protein. TCRdb's processing, not the authors' own work, is the source of the V and J calls. The table includes 65,000 to 95,000 distinct CDR3 sequences, about 8% detected once. The total RNA was obtained from whole blood that was not fractionated. The CDR3 length is 15 residues. V gave up 2 bases and J gave up 3 bases; unmatched junction bases: 4. CDR1 is MNHNY, CDR2 SVGAGI, per germline (reference sequence).

This clonotype was sampled from a male donor in good health. The genes are TRBV6-6 and TRBJ1-1, with 9 bases lining up with TRBD1. CDR3 sequence reads: CASSYPWTGDTEAFF. DNA of the CDR3: TGTGCCAGCAGTTACCCCTGGACAGGGGACACTGAAGCTTTCTTT.